The rows below give T cell receptor beta chains drawn from one sample of a study of blood T cell repertoires in COVID-19. Some clones are missing from TCRdb's copy, which holds only in-frame ones; the method was immunoSEQ multiplex PCR. Among around 140,000 clones, approximately 91% were seen once, and the ten largest hold 1.5% to 2%. Sample: peripheral blood. The receptor source for this set is a man in his 70s with acute or convalescent COVID-19. CDR3s include the opening cysteine and the closing phenylalanine or tryptophan. D genes are given only for firm matches. Rows give clone size only sometimes, using once, few, many, or a class for an expanded clone.

d_gene,abundance,j_gene,v_gene,CDR3nt,CDR3aa
TRBD1,NA,TRBJ1-2,TRBV11-2,TGTGCCAGCAGCTTAGATCTTGGGGACAGCTATGGCTACACCTTC,CASSLDLGDSYGYTF
NA,NA,TRBJ1-1,TRBV9,TGTGCCAGCAGCGCCTCGACCCAGGGGAACACTGAAGCTTTCTTT,CASSASTQGNTEAFF
TRBD1,NA,TRBJ1-1,TRBV6-2/TRBV6-3,TGTGCCAGCAGTTATCCCCGTTGGGACAGAGTGATGAACACTGAAGCTTTCTTT,CASSYPRWDRVMNTEAFF
NA,NA,TRBJ2-5,TRBV11-2,TGTGCCAGCAGCTTAGGGGCTACCAAAGAGACCCAGTACTTC,CASSLGATKETQYF
TRBD1,NA,TRBJ2-7,TRBV3-1/TRBV3-2,TGTGCCAGCAGCCGATCGGGACAGGCCTACGAGCAGTACTTC,CASSRSGQAYEQYF
TRBD1,NA,TRBJ1-6,TRBV5-6,TGTGCCAGCAGCCGGACAGGTGGGGCGGATTCACCCCTCCACTTT,CASSRTGGADSPLHF
TRBD2,NA,TRBJ2-3,TRBV7-8,TGTGCCAGCAGTTACCTAACCGGGACTAGTAAGTCGGATACGCAGTATTTT,CASSYLTGTSKSDTQYF
NA,NA,TRBJ2-2,TRBV6-5,TGTGCCAGCGACAGCGCCCGCACCGGGGAGCTGTTTTTT,CASDSARTGELFF
NA,NA,TRBJ2-1,TRBV7-6,TGTGCCAGCAGCGGGGCCGGGACTCATTCCTACAATGAGCAGTTCTTC,CASSGAGTHSYNEQFF
TRBD1,NA,TRBJ2-2,TRBV5-1,TGCGCCAGCAGCCCCTCGGACAGGGTTATCGGGGAGCTGTTTTTT,CASSPSDRVIGELFF
TRBD1,NA,TRBJ1-1,TRBV30,TGTGCCTGGAACCGGGACAGGGACACTGAAGCTTTCTTT,CAWNRDRDTEAFF
TRBD1,few,TRBJ1-1,TRBV19,TGTGCCAGTAGCCTACAGGGGGCAGGGACTGAAGCTTTCTTT,CASSLQGAGTEAFF
NA,NA,TRBJ2-3,TRBV6-5,TGTGCCAGCAGCTCCCTCGGCACAGATACGCAGTATTTT,CASSSLGTDTQYF
TRBD2,NA,TRBJ2-1,TRBV3-1/TRBV3-2,TGTGCCAGCAGCCAAGATCCGATAGGACTAGCGGGAGCTAATGAGCAGTTCTTC,CASSQDPIGLAGANEQFF
TRBD2,few,TRBJ2-7,TRBV7-8,TGTGCCAGCAGCCCGCAAAGGCGCCTAGCGGGAGTAGAGCAGTACTTC,CASSPQRRLAGVEQYF
TRBD2,NA,TRBJ2-2,TRBV7-3,TGTGCCAGCAGCTTAGAAGGGACTAGGAACACCGGGGAGCTGTTTTTT,CASSLEGTRNTGELFF
NA,NA,TRBJ2-1,TRBV7-3,TGTGCCAGCAGCCCCGGGACAATGAGCTATGAGCAGTTCTTC,CASSPGTMSYEQFF
NA,NA,TRBJ2-5,TRBV5-4,TGTGCCAGCAGCTGGGGGACTCCGGGAGAGACCCAGTACTTC,CASSWGTPGETQYF
TRBD1,NA,TRBJ1-5,TRBV2,TGTGCCAGCAGTTTGACAGGGAGCAATCAGCCCCAGCATTTT,CASSLTGSNQPQHF
NA,NA,TRBJ1-6,TRBV2,TGTGCCAGCAGTACGGGTGTCGCCTATAATTCACCCCTCCACTTT,CASSTGVAYNSPLHF
NA,NA,TRBJ2-2,TRBV18,TGTGCCAGCTCACCAGCGGGGCAGAGGAACACCGGGGAGCTGTTTTTT,CASSPAGQRNTGELFF
NA,NA,TRBJ1-5,TRBV6-6,TGTGCCAGCTCGTCGACAGAAACGGCCCAGCATTTT,CASSSTETAQHF
TRBD1,few,TRBJ1-1,TRBV6-6,TGTGCCAGCAGTTTCCAGGGGGGCGACACTGAAGCTTTCTTT,CASSFQGGDTEAFF
NA,NA,TRBJ1-2,TRBV14,TGTGCCAGCAGCCAAGATCGAGGGTACGGTGGCTACACCTTC,CASSQDRGYGGYTF
NA,NA,TRBJ1-1,TRBV6-5,TGTGCCAGCAGTTACTCGTTGGGCAGGAGGACTGAAGCTTTCTTT,CASSYSLGRRTEAFF
TRBD2,NA,TRBJ2-1,TRBV5-6,TGTGCCAGCAGCAAGACTAGCGGCGATTACAATGAGCAGTTCTTC,CASSKTSGDYNEQFF
NA,NA,TRBJ1-2,TRBV19,TGTGCCAGTAGTATACGCCAGGGACATCGCTACACCTTC,CASSIRQGHRYTF
NA,NA,TRBJ1-4,TRBV21-1,TGTGCCAGCAGCAAAGCCCCGACAGCTCTTAATGAAAAACTGTTTTTT,CASSKAPTALNEKLFF
TRBD1,NA,TRBJ1-1,TRBV6-5,TGTGCCAGCAGTCCCTCCGGGACAGTGAACACTGAAGCTTTCTTT,CASSPSGTVNTEAFF
NA,NA,TRBJ1-4,TRBV19,TGTGCCAGTAGCGATACCCCCCACAGGATTAATGAAAAACTGTTTTTT,CASSDTPHRINEKLFF
TRBD1,NA,TRBJ2-5,TRBV18,TGTGCCAGCTCATCCGGGACAGGGGGTCTCCAAGAGACCCAGTACTTC,CASSSGTGGLQETQYF
TRBD1,NA,TRBJ1-6,TRBV6-5,TGTGCCAGCCGCTCGGACAGGAATAATTCACCCCTCCACTTT,CASRSDRNNSPLHF
TRBD1,NA,TRBJ1-2,TRBV5-5,TGTGCCAGCAGCCAACAGGGGTTAGATGGCTACACCTTC,CASSQQGLDGYTF
NA,NA,TRBJ1-1,TRBV9,TGTGCCAGCAGTAGGACAGCAATTGAAGCTTTCTTT,CASSRTAIEAFF
NA,NA,TRBJ2-3,TRBV10-1,TGCGCCAGCAGCTATAGTACAGATACGCAGTATTTT,CASSYSTDTQYF
TRBD1,NA,TRBJ2-1,TRBV5-1,TGCGCCAGCAGCGCCCCCGAGACAGGGACCAATGAGCAGTTCTTC,CASSAPETGTNEQFF
NA,few,TRBJ2-7,TRBV10-1,TGCGCCAGCAGTGAGTCCGGCAGGGCCGAGCAGTACTTC,CASSESGRAEQYF
TRBD1,NA,TRBJ2-7,TRBV7-9,TGTGCCAGCAGCTCGGGACAGTACCTACGTGGGCAGTACTTC,CASSSGQYLRGQYF
NA,NA,TRBJ2-2,TRBV18,TGTGCCAGCTCACTACAGGGTCAAGCGAACACCGGGGAGCTGTTTTTT,CASSLQGQANTGELFF
NA,NA,TRBJ1-4,TRBV6-1,TGTGCCAGCAGTGAAGGGTCAGGGGCGAATGAAAAACTGTTTTTT,CASSEGSGANEKLFF
NA,once,TRBJ2-7,TRBV7-9,TGTGCCAGCAGCTTACTCTACGAGCAGTACTTC,CASSLLYEQYF
TRBD1,NA,TRBJ1-1,TRBV10-3,TGTGCCTCGCGTTACAGGGGCGGGGATGAAGCTTTCTTT,CASRYRGGDEAFF
TRBD1,NA,TRBJ2-7,TRBV29-1,TGCAGCGTTGTAACGGGACAGGGACGGCCCGAGCAGTACTTC,CSVVTGQGRPEQYF
NA,NA,TRBJ2-3,TRBV7-3,TGTGCCAGCAGCTTAACGGGAGCGAGAGCAGATACGCAGTATTTT,CASSLTGARADTQYF
TRBD1,NA,TRBJ2-3,TRBV24-1,TGTGCCACCAGTGATCTGACAGGGGCTAGCACAGATACGCAGTATTTT,CATSDLTGASTDTQYF
TRBD1,NA,TRBJ2-5,TRBV27,TGTGCCAGCAGTCCGCAAAGGGACAGGGGGCGAGTGAAGACCCAGTACTTC,CASSPQRDRGRVKTQYF
NA,NA,TRBJ1-5,TRBV6-5,TGTGCCAGCAGTTTCAGTTATAATCAGCCCCAGCATTTT,CASSFSYNQPQHF
TRBD1,NA,TRBJ2-2,TRBV5-1,TGCGCCAGCAGCCCTACCCGGGACAGGTTCACCGGGGAGCTGTTTTTT,CASSPTRDRFTGELFF
TRBD1,NA,TRBJ1-2,TRBV5-5,TGTGCCAGCAGCTGGACGGACAGGGTTGGGAGCTATGGCTACACCTTC,CASSWTDRVGSYGYTF
NA,NA,TRBJ1-3,TRBV7-8,TGTGCCAGCAGCCTTAACAGGGTAGATGGAAACACCATATATTTT,CASSLNRVDGNTIYF
NA,NA,TRBJ1-2,TRBV29-1,TGCAGCGTTGAAAGGACCGGAGGAGATGGCTACACCTTC,CSVERTGGDGYTF
TRBD1,NA,TRBJ2-1,TRBV13,TGTGCCAGCAGCGTCAGGGGGCACGAGCAGTTCTTC,CASSVRGHEQFF
TRBD2,NA,TRBJ2-1,TRBV6-2/TRBV6-3,TGTGCCAGCAGTTACGAGCTAGCGGGGGGCTTAGACAATGAGCAGTTCTTC,CASSYELAGGLDNEQFF
NA,NA,TRBJ1-1,TRBV10-2,TGCGCCAGCAGAAGGACAGAGAGGACTGAAGCTTTCTTT,CASRRTERTEAFF
NA,NA,TRBJ2-1,TRBV6-5,TGTGCCAGCAGTTACTGGCGGGACAATGAGCAGTTCTTC,CASSYWRDNEQFF
TRBD1,NA,TRBJ1-2,TRBV29-1,TGCAGCGTTGAAGCCGAACAGGGGGTCTATGGCTACACCTTC,CSVEAEQGVYGYTF
TRBD2,NA,TRBJ2-7,TRBV29-1,TGCAGCGTCGCTCTTAGCGGGAGACCTAACTACGAGCAGTACTTC,CSVALSGRPNYEQYF
NA,NA,TRBJ1-1,TRBV5-1,TGCGCCAGCAGACAGGGTCTCGACACTGAAGCTTTCTTT,CASRQGLDTEAFF